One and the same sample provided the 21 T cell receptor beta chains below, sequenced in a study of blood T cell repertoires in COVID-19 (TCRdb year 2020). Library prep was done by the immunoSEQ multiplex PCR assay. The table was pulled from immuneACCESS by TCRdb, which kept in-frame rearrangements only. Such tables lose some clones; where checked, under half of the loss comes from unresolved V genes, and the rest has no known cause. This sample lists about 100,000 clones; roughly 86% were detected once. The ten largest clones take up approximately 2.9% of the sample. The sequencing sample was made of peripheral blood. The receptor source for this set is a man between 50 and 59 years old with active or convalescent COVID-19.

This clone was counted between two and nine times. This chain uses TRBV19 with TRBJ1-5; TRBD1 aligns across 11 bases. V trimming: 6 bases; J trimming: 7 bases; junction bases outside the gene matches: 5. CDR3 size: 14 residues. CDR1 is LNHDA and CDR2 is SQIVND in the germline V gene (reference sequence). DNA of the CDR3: TGTGCCAGTAGCCGGACAGGGGGCGGACAGCCCCAGCATTTT. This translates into CASSRTGGGQPQHF.

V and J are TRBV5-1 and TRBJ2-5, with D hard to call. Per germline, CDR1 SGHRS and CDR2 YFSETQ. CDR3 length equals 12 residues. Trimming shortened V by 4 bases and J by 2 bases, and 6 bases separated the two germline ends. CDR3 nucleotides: TGCGCCAGCAGCGTAACACAAGAGACCCAGTACTTC. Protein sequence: CASSVTQETQYF.

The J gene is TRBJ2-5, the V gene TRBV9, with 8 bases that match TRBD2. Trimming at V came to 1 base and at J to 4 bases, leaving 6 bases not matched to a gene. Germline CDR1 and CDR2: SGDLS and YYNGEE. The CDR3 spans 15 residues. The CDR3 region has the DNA TGTGCCAGCAGCGTACAACCGGGGGGGCCAGAGACCCAGTACTTC. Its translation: CASSVQPGGPETQYF.

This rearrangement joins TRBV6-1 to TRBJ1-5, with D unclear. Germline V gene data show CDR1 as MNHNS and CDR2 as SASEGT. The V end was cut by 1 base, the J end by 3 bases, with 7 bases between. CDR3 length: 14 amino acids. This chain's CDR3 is CASSEGANNQPQHF. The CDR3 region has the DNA TGTGCCAGCAGTGAAGGGGCCAACAATCAGCCCCAGCATTTT.

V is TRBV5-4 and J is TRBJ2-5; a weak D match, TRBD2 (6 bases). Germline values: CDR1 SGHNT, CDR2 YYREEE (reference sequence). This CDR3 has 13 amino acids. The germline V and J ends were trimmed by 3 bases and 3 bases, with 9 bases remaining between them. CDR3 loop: CASSWDSEETQYF. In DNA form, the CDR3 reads TGTGCCAGCAGCTGGGACTCAGAAGAGACCCAGTACTTC.

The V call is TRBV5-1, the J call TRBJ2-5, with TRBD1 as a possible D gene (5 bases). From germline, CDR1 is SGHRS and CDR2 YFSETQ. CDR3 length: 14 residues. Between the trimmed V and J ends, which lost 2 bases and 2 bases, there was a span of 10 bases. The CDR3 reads CASSFPDRQETQYF. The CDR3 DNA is TGCGCCAGCAGCTTTCCCGACAGACAAGAGACCCAGTACTTC.

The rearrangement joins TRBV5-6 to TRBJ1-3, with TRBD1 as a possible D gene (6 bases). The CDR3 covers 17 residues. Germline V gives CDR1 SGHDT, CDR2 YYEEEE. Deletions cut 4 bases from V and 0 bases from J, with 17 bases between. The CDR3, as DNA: TGTGCCAGCAGCGACTCATCCCGACAGGCCTCTGGAAACACCATATATTTT. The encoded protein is CASSDSSRQASGNTIYF.

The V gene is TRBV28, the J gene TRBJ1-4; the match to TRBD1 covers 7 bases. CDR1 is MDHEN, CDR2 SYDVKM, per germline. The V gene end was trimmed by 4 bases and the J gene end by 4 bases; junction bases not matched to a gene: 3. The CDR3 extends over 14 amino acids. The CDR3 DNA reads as TGTGCCAGCAGTTCTGGACAGGTTAATGAAAAACTGTTTTTT. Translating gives CASSSGQVNEKLFF. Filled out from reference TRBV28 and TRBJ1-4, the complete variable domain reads DVKVTQSSRYLVKRTGEKVFLECVQDMDHENMFWYRQDPGLGLRLIYFSYDVKMKEKGDIPEGYSVSREKKERFSLILESASTNQTSMYLCASSSGQVNEKLFFGSGTQLSVL.

CDR3 DNA sequence: TGTGCCAGCAGCTTCCTAAGCGGCTCCTACAATGAGCAGTTCTTC. Translation gives CASSFLSGSYNEQFF. The rearrangement links TRBV7-9 to TRBJ2-1; D is possibly TRBD2 (5 bases). This CDR3 has 15 amino acids. Germline CDR1 and CDR2: SEHNR and FQNEAQ (reference sequence). V dropped 3 bases and J dropped 0 bases, with 9 bases sitting between them.

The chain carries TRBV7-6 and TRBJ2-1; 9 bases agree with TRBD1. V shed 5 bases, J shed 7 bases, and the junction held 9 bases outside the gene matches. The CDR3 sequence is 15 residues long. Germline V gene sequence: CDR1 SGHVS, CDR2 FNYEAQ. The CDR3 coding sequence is TGTGCCAGCAGCAGCCGGGACAGGGTATCGAATGAGCAGTTCTTC. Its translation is CASSSRDRVSNEQFF.

The CDR3 sequence: CASSPPGTVGTGELFF. CDR3 nucleotide sequence: TGTGCCAGCAGCCCGCCCGGGACAGTGGGGACCGGGGAGCTGTTTTTT. V and J are TRBV5-4 and TRBJ2-2; 7 nucleotides line up with TRBD1. This CDR3 spans 16 amino acids. CDR1 SGHNT and CDR2 YYREEE come from the germline V gene (reference sequence). The trim removed 4 bases at V and 5 bases at J, leaving 11 bases unmatched.

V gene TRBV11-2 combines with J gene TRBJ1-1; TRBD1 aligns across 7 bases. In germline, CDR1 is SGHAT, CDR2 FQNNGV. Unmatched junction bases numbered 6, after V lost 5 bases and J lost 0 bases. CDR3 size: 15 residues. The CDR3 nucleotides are TGTGCCAGCAGCCCACAGGGGATCATGAACACTGAAGCTTTCTTT. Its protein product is CASSPQGIMNTEAFF.

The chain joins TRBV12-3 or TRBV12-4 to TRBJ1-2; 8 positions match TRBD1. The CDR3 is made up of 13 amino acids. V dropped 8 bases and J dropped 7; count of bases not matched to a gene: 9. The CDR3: CASWAQGAGGYTF. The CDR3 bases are TGTGCCAGCTGGGCCCAGGGGGCTGGTGGCTACACCTTC.

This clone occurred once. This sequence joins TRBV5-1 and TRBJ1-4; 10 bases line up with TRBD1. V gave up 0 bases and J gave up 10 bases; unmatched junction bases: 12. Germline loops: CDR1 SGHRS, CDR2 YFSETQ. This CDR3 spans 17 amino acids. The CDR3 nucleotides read TGCGCCAGCAGCTTGGCCCCGGGGGGACAGGGGCTTCGAAAACTGTTTTTT. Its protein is CASSLAPGGQGLRKLFF.

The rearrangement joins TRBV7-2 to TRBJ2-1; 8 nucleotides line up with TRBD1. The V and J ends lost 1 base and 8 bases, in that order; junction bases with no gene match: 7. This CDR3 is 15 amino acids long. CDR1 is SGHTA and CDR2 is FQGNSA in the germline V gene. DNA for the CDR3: TGTGCCAGCAGCTTAGAGGCAGGGGGCATGGATGAGCAGTTCTTC. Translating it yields CASSLEAGGMDEQFF.

CDR3 nucleotide sequence: TGTGCTAGTGGCTCCGGACAGGGGGAGACCCAGTACTTC. Encoded protein: CASGSGQGETQYF. The V and J genes are TRBV12-5 and TRBJ2-5, with TRBD1 matching 9 bases. The CDR3 extends over 13 amino acids. The V gene's germline CDR1 is LGHNT and CDR2 FRNRAP. After removal of 6 bases from V and 5 bases from J, the junction contained 4 bases not matched to a gene.

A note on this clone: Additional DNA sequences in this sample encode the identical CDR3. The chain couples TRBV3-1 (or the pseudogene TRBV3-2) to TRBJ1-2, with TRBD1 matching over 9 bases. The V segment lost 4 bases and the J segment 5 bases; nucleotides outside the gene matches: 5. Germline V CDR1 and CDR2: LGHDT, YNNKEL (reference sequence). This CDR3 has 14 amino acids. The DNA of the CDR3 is TGTGCCAGCAGCCCGGGACAGGGTGGGTATGGCTACACCTTC. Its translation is CASSPGQGGYGYTF.

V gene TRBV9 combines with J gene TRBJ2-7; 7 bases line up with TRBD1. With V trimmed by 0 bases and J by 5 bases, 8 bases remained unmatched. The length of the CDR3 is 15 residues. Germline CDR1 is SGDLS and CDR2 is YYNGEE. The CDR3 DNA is TGTGCCAGCAGCGTAGGCGGTGACAGGGTCCACGAGCAGTACTTC. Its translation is CASSVGGDRVHEQYF.

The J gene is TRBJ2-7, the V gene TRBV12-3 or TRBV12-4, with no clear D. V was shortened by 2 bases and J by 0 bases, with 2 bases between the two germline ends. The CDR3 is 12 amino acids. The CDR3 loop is CASSLLSYEQYF. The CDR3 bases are TGTGCCAGCAGTTTACTCTCCTACGAGCAGTACTTC.

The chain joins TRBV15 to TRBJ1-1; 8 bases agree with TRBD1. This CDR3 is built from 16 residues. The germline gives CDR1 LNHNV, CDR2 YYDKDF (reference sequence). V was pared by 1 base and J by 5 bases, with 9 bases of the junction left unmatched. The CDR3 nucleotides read TGTGCCACCAGCAGAGGGACGACAGGGGTGGATACTGAAGCTTTCTTT. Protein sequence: CATSRGTTGVDTEAFF. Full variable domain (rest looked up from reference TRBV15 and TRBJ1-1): DAMVIQNPRYQVTQFGKPVTLSCSQTLNHNVMYWYQQKSSQAPKLLFHYYDKDFNNEADTPDNFQSRRPNTSFCFLDIRSPGLGDTAMYLCATSRGTTGVDTEAFFGQGTRLTVV.

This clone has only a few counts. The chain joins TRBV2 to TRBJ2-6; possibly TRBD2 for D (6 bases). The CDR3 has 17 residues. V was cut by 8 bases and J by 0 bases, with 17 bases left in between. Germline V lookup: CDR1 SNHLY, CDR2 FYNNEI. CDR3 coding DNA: TGTGCCAGCGGCGGGGTAACGGAGGGCTCTGGGGCCAACGTCCTGACTTTC. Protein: CASGGVTEGSGANVLTF. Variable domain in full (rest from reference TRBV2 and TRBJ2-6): EPEVTQTPSHQVTQMGQEVILRCVPISNHLYFYWYRQILGQKVEFLVSFYNNEISEKSEIFDDQFSVERPDGSNFTLKIRSTKLEDSAMYFCASGGVTEGSGANVLTFGAGSRLTVL.